The rows below give T cell receptor beta chains drawn from one sample of a study of PD-L1 blockade in urothelial cancer. The table came from immunoSEQ multiplex PCR; TCRdb's copy has only in-frame clones and leaves some out. The profile shows about 43,000 clones, about 88% of them singletons. The specimen was PBMCs, collected around atezolizumab (anti-PD-L1) treatment. Receptors were obtained from a woman aged 60-75 years with urothelial cancer. CDR3s include the opening cysteine and the closing phenylalanine or tryptophan. Fields, in order: V gene, clone size, J gene, D gene, CDR3 protein, CDR3 DNA. The D gene is left open where the match is weak. Clone size is given for some rows only: seen once, a few or many times, or a class if the clone is expanded.

TRBV5-1,.,TRBJ2-1,TRBD2,CASSSGTGTSGRGEQFF,TGCGCCAGCAGCTCAGGAACCGGGACTAGCGGGAGAGGTGAGCAGTTCTTC
TRBV7-3,.,TRBJ2-2,TRBD2,CASSLGGDTGELFF,TGTGCCAGCAGCTTAGGGGGGGACACCGGGGAGCTGTTTTTT
TRBV5-6,few,TRBJ1-6,TRBD1,CASSWGQGRAWSYNSPLHF,TGTGCCAGCAGCTGGGGACAGGGAAGAGCTTGGTCCTATAATTCACCCCTCCACTTT
TRBV7-9,.,TRBJ2-5,.,CASSSLAAQYF,TGTGCCAGCAGCTCATTGGCGGCCCAGTACTTC
TRBV5-6,.,TRBJ1-4,TRBD1,CASSSDRGEKLFF,TGTGCCAGCAGCTCCGACAGGGGTGAAAAACTGTTTTTT
TRBV7-3,.,TRBJ2-7,.,CASSLIGGSSEQYF,TGTGCCAGCAGCTTAATCGGAGGGTCTAGCGAGCAGTACTTC
TRBV7-3,.,TRBJ1-1,.,CASSNGDTEAFF,TGTGCCAGCAGCAACGGGGATACTGAAGCTTTCTTT
TRBV6-6,.,TRBJ1-3,.,CASRGAWSSGNTIYF,TGTGCCAGCCGTGGGGCCTGGAGCTCTGGAAACACCATATATTTT
TRBV19,.,TRBJ2-1,TRBD2,CASSPDRGSGGSDEQFF,TGTGCCAGTAGTCCAGATAGAGGGTCAGGCGGGAGTGATGAGCAGTTCTTC
TRBV5-5,.,TRBJ2-2,.,CASRGGSKNTGELFF,TGTGCCAGCAGGGGCGGGTCCAAGAACACCGGGGAGCTGTTTTTT
TRBV13,once,TRBJ2-7,.,CASSLPEVPYEQYF,TGTGCCAGCAGCTTGCCCGAGGTACCCTACGAGCAGTACTTC
TRBV9,.,TRBJ1-1,.,CASSVDGWPNEAFF,TGTGCCAGCAGCGTAGATGGTTGGCCGAATGAAGCTTTCTTT
TRBV5-1,.,TRBJ2-3,TRBD2,CASSFGATSGMADTQYF,TGCGCCAGCAGCTTTGGGGCGACTAGCGGGATGGCGGATACGCAGTATTTT
TRBV7-2,.,TRBJ1-2,.,CASSLDAGRSGYTF,TGTGCCAGCAGCTTAGACGCAGGGAGGAGCGGCTACACCTTC
TRBV4-1,.,TRBJ2-7,.,CASSQVPTWGRAPYEQYF,TGCGCCAGCAGCCAAGTTCCGACCTGGGGCAGGGCCCCCTACGAGCAGTACTTC
TRBV6-6,.,TRBJ1-1,TRBD1,CASSPTGGEAEAFF,TGTGCCAGCAGCCCAACAGGGGGCGAAGCTGAAGCTTTCTTT
TRBV29-1,once,TRBJ1-1,.,CSVMKGGGNTEAFF,TGCAGCGTTATGAAAGGGGGGGGTAACACTGAAGCTTTCTTT
TRBV6-1,.,TRBJ2-2,TRBD2,CASSARGLAVNTGELFF,TGTGCCAGCAGTGCCAGGGGACTAGCGGTAAACACCGGGGAGCTGTTTTTT
TRBV19,.,TRBJ2-2,.,CASRLTRNTGELFF,TGTGCCAGTCGACTAACAAGGAACACCGGGGAGCTGTTTTTT
TRBV28,once,TRBJ1-5,.,CASSSPHLTGIGQPQHF,TGTGCCAGCAGTTCACCACACCTAACAGGGATTGGCCAGCCCCAGCATTTT
TRBV19,.,TRBJ2-7,TRBD2,CASSGGRAYEQYF,TGTGCCAGTAGTGGCGGGAGGGCGTACGAGCAGTACTTC
TRBV25-1,few,TRBJ1-2,.,CASSGRGYGYTF,TGTGCCAGCAGTGGCAGGGGCTATGGCTACACCTTC